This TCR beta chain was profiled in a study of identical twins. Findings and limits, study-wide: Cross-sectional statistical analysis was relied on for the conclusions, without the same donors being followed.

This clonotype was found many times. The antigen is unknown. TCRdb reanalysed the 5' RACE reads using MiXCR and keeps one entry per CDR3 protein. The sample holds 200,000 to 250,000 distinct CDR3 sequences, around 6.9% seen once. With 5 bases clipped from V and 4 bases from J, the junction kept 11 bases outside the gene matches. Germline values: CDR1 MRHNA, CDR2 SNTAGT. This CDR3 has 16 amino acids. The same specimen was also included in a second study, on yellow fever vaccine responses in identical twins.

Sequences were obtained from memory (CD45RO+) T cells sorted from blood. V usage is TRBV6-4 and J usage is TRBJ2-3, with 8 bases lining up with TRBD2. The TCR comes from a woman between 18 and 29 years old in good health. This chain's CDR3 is CASSPKAAGDADTQYF. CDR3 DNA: TGTGCCAGCAGTCCCAAGGCAGCGGGAGACGCAGATACGCAGTATTTT.